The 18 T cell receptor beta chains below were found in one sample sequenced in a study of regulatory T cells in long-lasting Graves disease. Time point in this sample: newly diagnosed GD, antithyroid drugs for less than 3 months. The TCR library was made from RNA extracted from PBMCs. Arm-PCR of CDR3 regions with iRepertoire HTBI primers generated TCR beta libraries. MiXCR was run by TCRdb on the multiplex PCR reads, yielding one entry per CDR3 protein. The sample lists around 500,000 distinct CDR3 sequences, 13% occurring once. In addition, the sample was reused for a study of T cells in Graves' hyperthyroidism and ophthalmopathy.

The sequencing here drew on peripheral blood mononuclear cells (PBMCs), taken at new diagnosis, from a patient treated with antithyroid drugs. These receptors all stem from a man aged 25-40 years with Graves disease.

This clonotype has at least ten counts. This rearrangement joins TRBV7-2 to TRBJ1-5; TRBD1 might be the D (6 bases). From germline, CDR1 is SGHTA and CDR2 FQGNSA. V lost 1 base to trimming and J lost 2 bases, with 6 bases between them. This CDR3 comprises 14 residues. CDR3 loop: CASSLGGRNQPQHF. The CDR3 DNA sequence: TGTGCCAGCAGCTTAGGGGGGCGCAATCAGCCCCAGCATTTT.

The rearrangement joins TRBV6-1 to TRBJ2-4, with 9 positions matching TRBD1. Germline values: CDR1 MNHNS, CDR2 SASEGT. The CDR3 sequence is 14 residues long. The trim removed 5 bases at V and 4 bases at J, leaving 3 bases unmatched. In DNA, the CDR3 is TGTGCCAGCAGTCAAGGGACAGGGAAAAACATTCAGTACTTC. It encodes CASSQGTGKNIQYF.

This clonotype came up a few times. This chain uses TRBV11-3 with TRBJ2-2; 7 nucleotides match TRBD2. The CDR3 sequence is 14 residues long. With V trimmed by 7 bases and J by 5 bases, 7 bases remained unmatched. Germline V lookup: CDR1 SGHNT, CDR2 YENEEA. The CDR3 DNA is TGTGCCAGCACGGCGGGAGTGTCTACCGGGGAGCTGTTTTTT. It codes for CASTAGVSTGELFF.

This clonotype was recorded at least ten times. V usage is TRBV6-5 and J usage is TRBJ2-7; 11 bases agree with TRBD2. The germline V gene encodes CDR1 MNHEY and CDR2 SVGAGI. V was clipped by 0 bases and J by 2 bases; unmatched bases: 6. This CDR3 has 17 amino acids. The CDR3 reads CASSYSLTSGDPYEQYF. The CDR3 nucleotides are TGTGCCAGCAGTTACTCTTTGACTAGCGGGGACCCCTACGAGCAGTACTTC.

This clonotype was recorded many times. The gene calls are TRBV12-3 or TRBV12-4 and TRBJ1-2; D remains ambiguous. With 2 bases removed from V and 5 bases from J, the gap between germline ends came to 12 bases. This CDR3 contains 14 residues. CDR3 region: CASSLWGKVYGYTF. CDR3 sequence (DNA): TGTGCCAGCAGTTTATGGGGAAAGGTTTATGGCTACACCTTC.

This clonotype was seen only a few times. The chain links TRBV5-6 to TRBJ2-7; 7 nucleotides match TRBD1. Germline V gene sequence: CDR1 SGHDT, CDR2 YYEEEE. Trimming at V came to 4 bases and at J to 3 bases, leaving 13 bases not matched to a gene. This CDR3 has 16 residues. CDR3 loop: CASSKEPGQSFYEQYF. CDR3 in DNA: TGTGCCAGCAGCAAGGAACCGGGACAGAGCTTCTACGAGCAGTACTTC.

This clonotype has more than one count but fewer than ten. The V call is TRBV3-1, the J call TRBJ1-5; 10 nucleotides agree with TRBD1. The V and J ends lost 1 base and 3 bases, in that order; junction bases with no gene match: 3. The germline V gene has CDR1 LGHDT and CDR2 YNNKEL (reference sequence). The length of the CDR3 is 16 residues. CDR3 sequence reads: CASSQGGQGPNQPQHF. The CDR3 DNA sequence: TGTGCCAGCAGCCAAGGGGGACAGGGGCCCAATCAGCCCCAGCATTTT.

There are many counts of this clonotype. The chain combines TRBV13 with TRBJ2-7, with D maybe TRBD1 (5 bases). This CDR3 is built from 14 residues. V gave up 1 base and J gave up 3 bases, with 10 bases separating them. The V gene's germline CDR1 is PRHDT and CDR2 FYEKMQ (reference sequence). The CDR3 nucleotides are TGTGCCAGCAGCTTAGAAGGGGTTTACTACGAGCAGTACTTC. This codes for CASSLEGVYYEQYF.

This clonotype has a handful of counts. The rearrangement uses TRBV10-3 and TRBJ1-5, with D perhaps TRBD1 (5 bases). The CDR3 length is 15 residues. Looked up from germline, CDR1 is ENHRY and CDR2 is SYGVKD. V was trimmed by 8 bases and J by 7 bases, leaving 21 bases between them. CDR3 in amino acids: CAIGGLVGEGQPQHF. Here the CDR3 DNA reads TGTGCCATCGGGGGATTGGTAGGGGAGGGGCAGCCCCAGCATTTT.

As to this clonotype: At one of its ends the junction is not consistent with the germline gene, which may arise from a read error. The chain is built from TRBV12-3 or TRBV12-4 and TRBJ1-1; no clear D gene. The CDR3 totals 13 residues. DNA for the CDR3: TGTGCCAGCAGTTTGTCAGCGAACACTGAAGCTTCCTTT. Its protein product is CASSLSANTEASF.

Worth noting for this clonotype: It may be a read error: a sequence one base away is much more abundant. The CDR3 DNA reads TGTGCCAGCAGCTCGACCGAAGGGACCCAGTACTTC. This encodes CASSSTEGTQYF. The genes are TRBV7-8 and TRBJ2-3; D not resolved. The tail of the sequence fits TRBJ2-5 better, so the J call may be wrong. The CDR3 has 12 residues. Germline V CDR1 and CDR2: SGHVS, FQNEAQ.

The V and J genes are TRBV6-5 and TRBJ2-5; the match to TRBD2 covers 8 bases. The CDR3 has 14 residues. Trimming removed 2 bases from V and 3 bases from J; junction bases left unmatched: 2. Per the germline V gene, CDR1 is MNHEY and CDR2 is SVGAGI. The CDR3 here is CASSYQLAEETQYF. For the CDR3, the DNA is TGTGCCAGCAGTTACCAACTAGCGGAAGAGACCCAGTACTTC.

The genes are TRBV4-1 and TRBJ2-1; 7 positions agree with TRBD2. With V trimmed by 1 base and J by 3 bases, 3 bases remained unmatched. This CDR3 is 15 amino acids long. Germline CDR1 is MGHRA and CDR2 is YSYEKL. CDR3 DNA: TGCGCCAGCAGCCAAGTGTGGACTAGCTACAATGAGCAGTTCTTC. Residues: CASSQVWTSYNEQFF.

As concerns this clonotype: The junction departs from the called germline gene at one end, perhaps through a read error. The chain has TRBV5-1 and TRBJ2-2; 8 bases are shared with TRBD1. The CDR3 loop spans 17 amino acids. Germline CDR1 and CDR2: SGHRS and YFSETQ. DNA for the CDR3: TGCGCCAGCTGCCCCCTTCAGGGGGCGGGTGTCACCGAGGAGCTGTTTTTT. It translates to CASCPLQGAGVTEELFF.

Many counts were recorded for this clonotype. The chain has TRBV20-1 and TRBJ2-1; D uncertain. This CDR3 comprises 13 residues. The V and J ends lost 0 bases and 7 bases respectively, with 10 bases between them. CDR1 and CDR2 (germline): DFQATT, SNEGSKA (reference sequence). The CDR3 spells CSARDYRKNEQFF. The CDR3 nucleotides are TGCAGTGCTAGAGACTACAGAAAAAATGAGCAGTTCTTC.

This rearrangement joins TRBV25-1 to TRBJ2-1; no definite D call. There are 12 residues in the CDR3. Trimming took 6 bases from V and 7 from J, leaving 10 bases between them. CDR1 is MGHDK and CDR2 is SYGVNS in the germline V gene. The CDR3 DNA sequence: TGTGCCAGCAGCGTCACAGTTAATGAGCAGTTCTTC. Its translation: CASSVTVNEQFF.

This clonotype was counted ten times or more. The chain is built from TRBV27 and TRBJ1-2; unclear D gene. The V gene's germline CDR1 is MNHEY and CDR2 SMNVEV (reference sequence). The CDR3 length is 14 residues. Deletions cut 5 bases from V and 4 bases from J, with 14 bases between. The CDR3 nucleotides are TGTGCCAGCAGTCCGCGAGGGCTTACCTATGGCTACACCTTC. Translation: CASSPRGLTYGYTF.

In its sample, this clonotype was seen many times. The CDR3 sequence: CASRGTGIETQYF. CDR3 DNA: TGTGCCAGCAGGGGGACGGGGATAGAGACCCAGTACTTC. The rearrangement uses TRBV27 and TRBJ2-5, with D perhaps being TRBD1 or TRBD2 (5 bases each). The V end was cut by 6 bases, the J end by 4 bases, with 12 bases between. The CDR3 spans 13 residues. From germline, CDR1 is MNHEY and CDR2 SMNVEV (reference sequence).